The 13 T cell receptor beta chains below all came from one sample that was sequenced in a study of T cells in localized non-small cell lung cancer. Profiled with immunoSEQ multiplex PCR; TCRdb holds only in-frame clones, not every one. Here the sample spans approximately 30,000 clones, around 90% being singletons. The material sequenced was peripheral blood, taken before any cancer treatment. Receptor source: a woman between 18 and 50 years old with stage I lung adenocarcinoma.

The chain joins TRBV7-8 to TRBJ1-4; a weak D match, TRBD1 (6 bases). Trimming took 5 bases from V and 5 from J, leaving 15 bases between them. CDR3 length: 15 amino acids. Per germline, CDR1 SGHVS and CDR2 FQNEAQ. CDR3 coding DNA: TGTGCCAGCAGCACCTACGGGGGGCGGAATGAAAAACTGTTTTTT. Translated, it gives CASSTYGGRNEKLFF.

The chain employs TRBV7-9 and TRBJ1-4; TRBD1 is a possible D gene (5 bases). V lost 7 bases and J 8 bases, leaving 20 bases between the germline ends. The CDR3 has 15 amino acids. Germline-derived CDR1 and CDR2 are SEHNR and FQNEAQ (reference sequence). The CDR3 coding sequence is TGTGCCAGCACTCCCGCCGGGGCGGTTTTAGAAAAACTGTTTTTT. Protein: CASTPAGAVLEKLFF.

The CDR3 spells CSVVVGTAGNTIYF. The CDR3 region has the DNA TGCAGCGTTGTAGTAGGGACCGCTGGAAACACCATATATTTT. The chain carries TRBV29-1 and TRBJ1-3, with D possibly TRBD1 on 5 matching bases. V was trimmed by 4 bases and J by 2 bases, leaving 12 bases between them. This CDR3 is built from 14 residues. In germline, CDR1 is SQVTM, CDR2 ANQGSEA.

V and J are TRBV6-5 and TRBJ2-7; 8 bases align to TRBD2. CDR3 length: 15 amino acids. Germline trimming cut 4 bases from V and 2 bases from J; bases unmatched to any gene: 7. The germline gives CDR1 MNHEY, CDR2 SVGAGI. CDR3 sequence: CASSFQRESPYEQYF. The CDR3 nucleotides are TGTGCCAGCAGTTTCCAGCGGGAGTCCCCCTACGAGCAGTACTTC.

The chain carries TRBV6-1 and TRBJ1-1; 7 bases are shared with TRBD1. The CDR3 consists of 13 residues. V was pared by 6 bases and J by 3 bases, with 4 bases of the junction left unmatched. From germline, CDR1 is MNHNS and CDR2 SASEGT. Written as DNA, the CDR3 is TGTGCCAGCAGGGGGACAGCGGACACTGAAGCTTTCTTT. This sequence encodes CASRGTADTEAFF.

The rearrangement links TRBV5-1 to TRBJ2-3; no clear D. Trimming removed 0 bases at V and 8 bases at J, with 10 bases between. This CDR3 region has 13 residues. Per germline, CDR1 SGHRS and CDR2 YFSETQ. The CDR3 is CASSLDPSPTQYF. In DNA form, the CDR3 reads TGCGCCAGCAGCTTGGACCCCTCCCCTACGCAGTATTTT.

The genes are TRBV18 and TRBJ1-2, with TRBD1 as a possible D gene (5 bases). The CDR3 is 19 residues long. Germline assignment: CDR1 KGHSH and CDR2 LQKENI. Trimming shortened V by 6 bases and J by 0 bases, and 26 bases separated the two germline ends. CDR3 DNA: TGTGCCAGCTCGCCCCTTCTCGAAACCAGACAGATTGCTAACTATGGCTACACCTTC. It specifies CASSPLLETRQIANYGYTF.

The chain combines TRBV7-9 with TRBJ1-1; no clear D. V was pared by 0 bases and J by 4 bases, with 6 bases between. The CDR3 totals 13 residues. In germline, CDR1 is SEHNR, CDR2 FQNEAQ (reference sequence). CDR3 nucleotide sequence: TGTGCCAGCAGCTTAGCGCATGGCACTGAAGCTTTCTTT. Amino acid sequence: CASSLAHGTEAFF.

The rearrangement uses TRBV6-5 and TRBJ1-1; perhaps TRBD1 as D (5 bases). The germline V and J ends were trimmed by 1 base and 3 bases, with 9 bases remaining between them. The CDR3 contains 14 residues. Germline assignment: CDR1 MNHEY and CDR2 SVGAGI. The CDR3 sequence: CASSYLRGDTEAFF. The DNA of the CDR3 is TGTGCCAGCAGTTACTTACGAGGGGACACTGAAGCTTTCTTT.

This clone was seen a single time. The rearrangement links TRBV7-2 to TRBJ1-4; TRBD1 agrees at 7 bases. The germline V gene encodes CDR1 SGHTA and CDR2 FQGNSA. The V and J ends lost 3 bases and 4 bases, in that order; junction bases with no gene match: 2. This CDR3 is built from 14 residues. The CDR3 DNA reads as TGTGCCAGCAGCTTGACAGGGCTTAATGAAAAACTGTTTTTT. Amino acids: CASSLTGLNEKLFF.

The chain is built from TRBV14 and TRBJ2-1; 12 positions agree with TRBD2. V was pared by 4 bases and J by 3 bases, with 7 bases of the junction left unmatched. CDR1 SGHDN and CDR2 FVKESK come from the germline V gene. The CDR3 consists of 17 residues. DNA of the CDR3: TGTGCCAGCAGCCCTTGGGGACTAGCGGGTATCTACAATGAGCAGTTCTTC. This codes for CASSPWGLAGIYNEQFF.

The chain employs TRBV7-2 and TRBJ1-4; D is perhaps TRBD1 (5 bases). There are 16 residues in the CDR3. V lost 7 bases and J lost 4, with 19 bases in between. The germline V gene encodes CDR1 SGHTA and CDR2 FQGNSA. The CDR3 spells CASTPHGVGVNEKLFF. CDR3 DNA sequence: TGTGCCAGCACCCCCCATGGTGTAGGGGTTAATGAAAAACTGTTTTTT.

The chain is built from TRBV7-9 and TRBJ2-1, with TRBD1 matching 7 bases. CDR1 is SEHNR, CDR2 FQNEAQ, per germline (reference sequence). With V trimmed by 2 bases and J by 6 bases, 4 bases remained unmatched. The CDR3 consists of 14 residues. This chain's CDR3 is CASSLIGTVNEQFF. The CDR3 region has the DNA TGTGCCAGCAGCTTAATTGGGACAGTCAATGAGCAGTTCTTC.